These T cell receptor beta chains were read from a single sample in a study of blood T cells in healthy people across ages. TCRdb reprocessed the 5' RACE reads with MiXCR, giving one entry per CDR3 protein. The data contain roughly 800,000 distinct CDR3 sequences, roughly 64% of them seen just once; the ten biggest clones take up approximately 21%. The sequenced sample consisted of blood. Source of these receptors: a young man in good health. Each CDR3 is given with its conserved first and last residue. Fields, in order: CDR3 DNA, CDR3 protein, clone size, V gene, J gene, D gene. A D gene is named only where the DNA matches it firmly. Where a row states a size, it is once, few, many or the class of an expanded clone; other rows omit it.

CDR3nt: TGTGCCAGCAGTGAAGTGGGGACAGGGGCCTACGAGCAGTACTTC
CDR3aa: CASSEVGTGAYEQYF
abundance: .
v_gene: TRBV25-1
j_gene: TRBJ2-7
d_gene: TRBD1

CDR3nt: TGTGCCACACGGGAGATCGGGGATCGCGAGCAGTACTTC
CDR3aa: CATREIGDREQYF
abundance: .
v_gene: TRBV6-5
j_gene: TRBJ2-7
d_gene: .

CDR3nt: TGTGCCAGCAGCCTAACCCCGAGGGGGGGCACAGATACGCAGTATTTT
CDR3aa: CASSLTPRGGTDTQYF
abundance: few
v_gene: TRBV7-2
j_gene: TRBJ2-3
d_gene: .

CDR3nt: TGCAGTGCCAGGGGACTAGCGGGGGTTACGAATGAGCAGTTCTTC
CDR3aa: CSARGLAGVTNEQFF
abundance: .
v_gene: TRBV20-1
j_gene: TRBJ2-1
d_gene: TRBD2

CDR3nt: TGTGCCAGCAGGAACAATCAGCCCCAGCATTTT
CDR3aa: CASRNNQPQHF
abundance: .
v_gene: TRBV28
j_gene: TRBJ1-5
d_gene: .

CDR3nt: TGCAGCTACCAGAACGGGGACAATCAGTACTTC
CDR3aa: CSYQNGDNQYF
abundance: .
v_gene: TRBV29-1
j_gene: TRBJ2-7
d_gene: .

CDR3nt: TGTGCCAGCAGCCGAGAGTCGAACGAGCAGTACTTC
CDR3aa: CASSRESNEQYF
abundance: .
v_gene: TRBV12-3/TRBV12-4
j_gene: TRBJ2-7
d_gene: .

CDR3nt: TGTGCCAGCAGTACGCGAGGGCAAGAGACCCAGTTCTTC
CDR3aa: CASSTRGQETQFF
abundance: .
v_gene: TRBV27
j_gene: TRBJ2-1
d_gene: .

CDR3nt: TGTGCCAGCAGCATCGACAAAAACATTCAGTACTTC
CDR3aa: CASSIDKNIQYF
abundance: once
v_gene: TRBV6-6
j_gene: TRBJ2-4
d_gene: .

CDR3nt: TGTGCCAGCAGCCAAGGAATCCTGAATTCACCCCTCCACTTT
CDR3aa: CASSQGILNSPLHF
abundance: once
v_gene: TRBV3-1
j_gene: TRBJ1-6
d_gene: .

CDR3nt: TGCGCCAGCAGCCAAGAGCCCTATCAAGAGACCCAGTACTTC
CDR3aa: CASSQEPYQETQYF
abundance: .
v_gene: TRBV4-3
j_gene: TRBJ2-5
d_gene: .

CDR3nt: TGTGCCACCAGCAGAGAAATCGGAAGCTCCTACAATGAGCAGTTCTTC
CDR3aa: CATSREIGSSYNEQFF
abundance: .
v_gene: TRBV15
j_gene: TRBJ2-1
d_gene: .

CDR3nt: TGTGCCAGCAGCCAAGGGGACGGGGACAGAGATGGCTACACCTTC
CDR3aa: CASSQGDGDRDGYTF
abundance: .
v_gene: TRBV4-2
j_gene: TRBJ1-2
d_gene: TRBD1

CDR3nt: TGTGCCAGCAGCCGTGCGGCGGGGGTGTATAATGAGCAGTTCTTC
CDR3aa: CASSRAAGVYNEQFF
abundance: .
v_gene: TRBV7-9
j_gene: TRBJ2-1
d_gene: TRBD2

CDR3nt: TGTGCCAGCAGTTACTCGAAAATATCAGGGTCCTACGAGCAGTACTTC
CDR3aa: CASSYSKISGSYEQYF
abundance: few
v_gene: TRBV6-5
j_gene: TRBJ2-7
d_gene: .

CDR3nt: TGTGCCAGCTCACCAGTCGATCAGAACTATGGCTACACCTTC
CDR3aa: CASSPVDQNYGYTF
abundance: .
v_gene: TRBV18
j_gene: TRBJ1-2
d_gene: .

CDR3nt: TGCAGTGTCAGTAGGGGGCAGATCGGAGAGACCCAGTACTTC
CDR3aa: CSVSRGQIGETQYF
abundance: .
v_gene: TRBV20-1
j_gene: TRBJ2-5
d_gene: TRBD1

CDR3nt: TGTGCCACCAGTAGGGACCCGAACTACAATGAGCAGTTCTTC
CDR3aa: CATSRDPNYNEQFF
abundance: .
v_gene: TRBV6-6
j_gene: TRBJ2-1
d_gene: .

CDR3nt: TGCGCCAGCATACCCGGGACAGGGGGCAACTATGGCTACACCTTC
CDR3aa: CASIPGTGGNYGYTF
abundance: .
v_gene: TRBV5-1
j_gene: TRBJ1-2
d_gene: TRBD1

CDR3nt: TGCAGCGTCGGAACAGGGCCACCTTTTAACTATGGCTACACCTTC
CDR3aa: CSVGTGPPFNYGYTF
abundance: once
v_gene: TRBV29-1
j_gene: TRBJ1-2
d_gene: .

CDR3nt: TGTGCCAGCAGTCCCCTAGCGGGGGGGCAGGGTGAGCAGTTCTTC
CDR3aa: CASSPLAGGQGEQFF
abundance: .
v_gene: TRBV12-3/TRBV12-4
j_gene: TRBJ2-1
d_gene: TRBD2

CDR3nt: TGTGCCAGCTTTAGGACAGGGGGAAACATTCAGTACTTC
CDR3aa: CASFRTGGNIQYF
abundance: .
v_gene: TRBV6-1
j_gene: TRBJ2-4
d_gene: TRBD1

CDR3nt: TGTGCCAGCAGTGTGAGTTGGGGCTACGAGCAGTACTTC
CDR3aa: CASSVSWGYEQYF
abundance: .
v_gene: TRBV27
j_gene: TRBJ2-7
d_gene: .

CDR3nt: TGTGCCAGCAGTCCCCGGGACTACCGAGCCTACAATGAGCAGTTCTTC
CDR3aa: CASSPRDYRAYNEQFF
abundance: few
v_gene: TRBV28
j_gene: TRBJ2-1
d_gene: TRBD2

CDR3nt: TGTGCCAGCAGCTCGGGGACTAGTTCACATGAGCAGTTCTTC
CDR3aa: CASSSGTSSHEQFF
abundance: .
v_gene: TRBV21-1
j_gene: TRBJ2-1
d_gene: .

CDR3nt: TGTGCCAGCAGCCCGGACAGAGCCGATGGCTACACCTTC
CDR3aa: CASSPDRADGYTF
abundance: .
v_gene: TRBV21-1
j_gene: TRBJ1-2
d_gene: .